This TCR beta chain is drawn from a study of technical replicates of blood from several donors. This CDR3 region has 14 residues. Germline CDR1 is ENHRY and CDR2 is SYGVKD. V dropped 0 bases and J dropped 2 bases, with 6 bases sitting between them. The data were produced by immunoSEQ multiplex PCR, yet TCRdb's version contains in-frame clones alone and is incomplete. The sample lists about 72,000 clones, 80% to 95% occurring once. The sequence was obtained from a human donor in good health. This chain joins TRBV10-3 and TRBJ2-3; no clear D gene. Specimen: T cells isolated from PBMCs. CDR3 in DNA: TGTGCCATCAGTGAGTCGACAACCACAGATACGCAGTATTTT. Protein product: CAISESTTTDTQYF.